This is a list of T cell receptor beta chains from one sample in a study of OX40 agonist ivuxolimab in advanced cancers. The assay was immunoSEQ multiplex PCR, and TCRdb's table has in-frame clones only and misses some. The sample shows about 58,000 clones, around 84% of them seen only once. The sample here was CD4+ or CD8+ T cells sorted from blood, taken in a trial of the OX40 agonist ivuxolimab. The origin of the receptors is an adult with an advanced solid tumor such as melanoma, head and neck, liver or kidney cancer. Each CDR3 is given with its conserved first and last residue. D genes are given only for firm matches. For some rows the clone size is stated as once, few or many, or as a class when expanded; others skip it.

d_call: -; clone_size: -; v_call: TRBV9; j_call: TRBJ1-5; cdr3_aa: CASSVSGSTNQPQHF; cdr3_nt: TGTGCCAGCAGCGTATCTGGGAGCACCAATCAGCCCCAGCATTTT
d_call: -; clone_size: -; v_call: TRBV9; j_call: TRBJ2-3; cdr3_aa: CASSVGTVKRTDTQYF; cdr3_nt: TGTGCCAGCAGCGTAGGGACAGTCAAACGCACAGATACGCAGTATTTT
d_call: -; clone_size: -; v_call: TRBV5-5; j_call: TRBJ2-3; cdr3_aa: CASSLDRTYTDTQYF; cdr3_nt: TGTGCCAGCAGCTTGGATCGTACCTATACAGATACGCAGTATTTT
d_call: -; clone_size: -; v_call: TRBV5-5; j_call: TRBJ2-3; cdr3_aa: CASSSIPRGTDTQYF; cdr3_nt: TGTGCCAGCAGCTCAATTCCCCGAGGCACAGATACGCAGTATTTT
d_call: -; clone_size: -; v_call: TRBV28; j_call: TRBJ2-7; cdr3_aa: CASSLSRVLYF; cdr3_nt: TGTGCCAGCAGTTTAAGCAGGGTTCTGTACTTC
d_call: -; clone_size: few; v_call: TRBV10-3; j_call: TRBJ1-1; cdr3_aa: CAIRILQGSTEAFF; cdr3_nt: TGTGCCATCAGGATACTGCAGGGGAGCACTGAAGCTTTCTTT
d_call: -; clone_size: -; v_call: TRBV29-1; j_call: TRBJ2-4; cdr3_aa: CSVVGGRWAKNIQYF; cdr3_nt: TGCAGCGTTGTAGGTGGGCGGTGGGCCAAAAACATTCAGTACTTC
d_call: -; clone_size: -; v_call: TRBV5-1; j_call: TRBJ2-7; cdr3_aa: CASSVAGASHDEQYF; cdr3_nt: TGCGCCAGCAGCGTAGCAGGGGCTTCTCATGACGAGCAGTACTTC
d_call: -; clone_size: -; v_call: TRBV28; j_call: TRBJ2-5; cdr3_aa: CATSGYQETQYF; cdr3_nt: TGTGCCACCTCGGGCTACCAAGAGACCCAGTACTTC
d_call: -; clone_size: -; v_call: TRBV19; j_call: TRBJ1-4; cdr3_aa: CGARVGLGKLFF; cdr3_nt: TGTGGGGCTAGGGTAGGTCTCGGAAAACTGTTTTTT
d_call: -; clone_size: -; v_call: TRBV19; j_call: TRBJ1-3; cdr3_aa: CASSIVPGRATNTIYF; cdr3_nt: TGTGCCAGTAGTATAGTTCCAGGACGAGCGACTAACACCATATATTTT
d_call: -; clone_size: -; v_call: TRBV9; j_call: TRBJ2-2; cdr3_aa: CASSVGKVLGTGELFF; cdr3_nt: TGTGCCAGCAGCGTAGGTAAAGTTTTGGGCACCGGGGAGCTGTTTTTT
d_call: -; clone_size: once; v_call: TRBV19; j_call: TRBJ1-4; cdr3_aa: CASPSRWVFF; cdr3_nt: TGTGCCAGCCCTTCCCGATGGGTGTTTTTT
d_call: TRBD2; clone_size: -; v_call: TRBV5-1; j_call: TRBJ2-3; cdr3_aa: CASSLRGAGGRDTQYF; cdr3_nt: TGCGCCAGCAGCCTGCGGGGAGCGGGGGGTCGTGATACGCAGTATTTT
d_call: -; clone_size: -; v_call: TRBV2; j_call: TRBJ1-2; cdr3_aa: CASSGGEVGGYTF; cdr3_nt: TGTGCCAGCAGTGGGGGGGAGGTTGGTGGCTACACCTTC
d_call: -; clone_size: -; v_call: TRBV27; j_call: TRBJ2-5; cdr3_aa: CASSRWGTQYQETQYF; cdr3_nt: TGTGCCAGCAGCCGTTGGGGGACACAGTACCAAGAGACCCAGTACTTC
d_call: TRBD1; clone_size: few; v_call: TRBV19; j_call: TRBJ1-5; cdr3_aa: CASSVDRGNQPQHF; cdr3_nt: TGTGCCAGTAGTGTCGACAGGGGCAATCAGCCCCAGCATTTT
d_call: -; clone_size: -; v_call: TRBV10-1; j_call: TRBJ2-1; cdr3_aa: CASSEGGRVLNEQFF; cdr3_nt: TGCGCCAGCAGTGAGGGGGGCAGGGTTCTCAATGAGCAGTTCTTC
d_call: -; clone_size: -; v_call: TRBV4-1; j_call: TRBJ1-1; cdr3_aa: CASSLLWGGNTEAFF; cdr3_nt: TGCGCCAGCAGCCTACTATGGGGGGGTAACACTGAAGCTTTCTTT
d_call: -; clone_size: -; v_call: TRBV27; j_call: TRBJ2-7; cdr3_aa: CASSWRVGPYEQYF; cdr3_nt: TGTGCCAGCAGCTGGAGGGTAGGGCCTTACGAGCAGTACTTC
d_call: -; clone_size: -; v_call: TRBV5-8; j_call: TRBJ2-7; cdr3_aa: CASSVRDTYEQYF; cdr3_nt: TGTGCCAGCAGCGTTCGGGACACCTACGAGCAGTACTTC
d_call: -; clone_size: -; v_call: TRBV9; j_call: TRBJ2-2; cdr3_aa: CASTGQTNTGELFF; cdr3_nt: TGTGCCAGTACCGGACAGACGAACACCGGGGAGCTGTTTTTT
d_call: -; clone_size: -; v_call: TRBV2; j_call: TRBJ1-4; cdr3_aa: CASRQHSTNEKLFF; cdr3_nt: TGTGCCAGCAGACAGCACAGCACTAATGAAAAACTGTTTTTT
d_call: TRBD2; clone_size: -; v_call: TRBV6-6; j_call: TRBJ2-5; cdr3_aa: CASRGTIGKETQYF; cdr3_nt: TGTGCCAGCAGAGGGACTATCGGAAAAGAGACCCAGTACTTC
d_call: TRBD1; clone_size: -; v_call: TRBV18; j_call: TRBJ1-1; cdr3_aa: CASSPQGAGNTEAFF; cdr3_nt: TGTGCCAGCTCACCTCAGGGGGCAGGGAACACTGAAGCTTTCTTT
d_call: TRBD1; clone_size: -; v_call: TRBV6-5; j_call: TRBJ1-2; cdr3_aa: CASSPGQGDYGYTF; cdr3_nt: TGTGCCAGCAGCCCGGGCCAGGGGGACTATGGCTACACCTTC
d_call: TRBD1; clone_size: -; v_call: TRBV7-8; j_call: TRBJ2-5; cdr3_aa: CASSSNRGIETQYF; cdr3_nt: TGTGCCAGCAGTTCTAACAGGGGTATAGAGACCCAGTACTTC
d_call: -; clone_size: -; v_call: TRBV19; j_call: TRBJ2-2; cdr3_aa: CAANGGPRTGELFF; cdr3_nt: TGTGCCGCCAATGGGGGACCTCGCACCGGGGAGCTGTTTTTT
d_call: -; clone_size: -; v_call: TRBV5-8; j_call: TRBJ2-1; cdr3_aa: CASSLFYEQFF; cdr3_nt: TGTGCCAGCAGCTTGTTCTATGAGCAGTTCTTC
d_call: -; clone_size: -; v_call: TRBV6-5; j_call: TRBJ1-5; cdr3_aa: CATGVSNQPQHF; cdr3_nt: TGTGCCACCGGTGTCAGCAATCAGCCCCAGCATTTT
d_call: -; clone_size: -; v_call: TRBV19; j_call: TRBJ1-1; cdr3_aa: CASSIETGPGTEAFF; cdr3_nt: TGTGCCAGTAGTATAGAAACCGGGCCAGGGACTGAAGCTTTCTTT
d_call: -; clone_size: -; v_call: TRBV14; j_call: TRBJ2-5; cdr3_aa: CASSQVAGVVQTQYF; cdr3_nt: TGTGCCAGCAGCCAAGTCGCAGGGGTGGTACAGACCCAGTACTTC
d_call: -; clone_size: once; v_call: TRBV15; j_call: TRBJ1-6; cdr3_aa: CATSRERSNSPLHF; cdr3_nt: TGTGCCACCAGCAGAGAGAGGAGTAATTCACCCCTCCACTTT
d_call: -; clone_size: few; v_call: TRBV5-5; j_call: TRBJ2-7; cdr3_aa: CASSLLLSSYEQYF; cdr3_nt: TGTGCCAGCAGCTTGTTACTAAGCTCCTACGAGCAGTACTTC
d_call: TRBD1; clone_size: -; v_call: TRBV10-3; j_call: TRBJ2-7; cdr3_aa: CAISSRDRGYEQYF; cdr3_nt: TGTGCCATCAGCTCACGGGACAGGGGTTACGAGCAGTACTTC
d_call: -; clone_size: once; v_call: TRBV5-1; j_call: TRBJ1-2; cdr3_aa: CASSLNGRYGYTF; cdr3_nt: TGCGCCAGCAGCTTGAACGGGAGGTATGGCTACACCTTC
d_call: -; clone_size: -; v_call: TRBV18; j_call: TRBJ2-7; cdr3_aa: CASSPWQGGNEQYF; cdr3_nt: TGTGCCAGCTCACCGTGGCAGGGGGGGAACGAGCAGTACTTC
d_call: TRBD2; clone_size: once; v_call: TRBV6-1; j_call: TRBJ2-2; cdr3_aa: CASRAIGGAGELFF; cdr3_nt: TGTGCCAGCAGGGCAATCGGGGGGGCCGGGGAGCTGTTTTTT
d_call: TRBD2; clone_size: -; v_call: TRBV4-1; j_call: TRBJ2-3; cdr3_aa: CASSRKPSGGTTDTQYF; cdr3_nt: TGCGCCAGCAGCCGCAAACCTAGCGGGGGAACCACAGATACGCAGTATTTT
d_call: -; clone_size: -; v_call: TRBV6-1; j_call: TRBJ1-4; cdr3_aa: CASSEGQGVGKLFF; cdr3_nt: TGTGCCAGCAGTGAAGGTCAGGGTGTAGGAAAACTGTTTTTT
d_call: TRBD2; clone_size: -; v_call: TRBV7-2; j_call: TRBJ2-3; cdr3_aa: CASSFPGGAGDTQYF; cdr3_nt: TGTGCCAGCAGCTTTCCCGGGGGGGCCGGGGATACGCAGTATTTT
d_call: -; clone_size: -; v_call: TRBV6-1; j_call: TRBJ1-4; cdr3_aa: CASSPVGGNEKLFF; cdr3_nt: TGTGCCAGCAGTCCTGTAGGGGGGAATGAAAAACTGTTTTTT
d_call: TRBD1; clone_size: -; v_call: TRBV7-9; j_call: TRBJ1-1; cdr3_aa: CASRLWTGINTEAFF; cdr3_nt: TGTGCCAGCAGACTGTGGACAGGGATCAACACTGAAGCTTTCTTT
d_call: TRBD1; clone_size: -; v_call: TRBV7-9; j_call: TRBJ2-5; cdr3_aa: CASSPGQGVGETQYF; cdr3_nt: TGTGCCAGCAGCCCCGGACAGGGAGTTGGAGAGACCCAGTACTTC
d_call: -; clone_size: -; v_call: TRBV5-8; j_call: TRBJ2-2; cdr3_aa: CASSLAWPLNSETNTGELFF; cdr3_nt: TGTGCCAGCAGCTTGGCGTGGCCCCTCAATTCCGAAACCAACACCGGGGAGCTGTTTTTT
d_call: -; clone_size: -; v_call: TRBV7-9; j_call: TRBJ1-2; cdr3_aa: CASSLVLNPDGYTF; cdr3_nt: TGTGCCAGCAGCTTAGTTTTGAACCCGGACGGCTACACCTTC
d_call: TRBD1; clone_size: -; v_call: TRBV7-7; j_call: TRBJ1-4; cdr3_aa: CASSPTGSGEKLFF; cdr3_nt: TGTGCCAGCAGCCCGACAGGGTCGGGGGAAAAACTGTTTTTT
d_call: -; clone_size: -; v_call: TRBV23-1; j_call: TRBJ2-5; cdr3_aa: CASSPHRGGGLPFVRPAQYF; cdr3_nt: TGCGCCAGCAGTCCCCATCGAGGGGGGGGGCTCCCCTTTGTGCGTCCGGCCCAGTACTTC